A selection of T cell receptor beta chains follows, all from one sample in a study of CD8+CD57+ T cells in acquired aplastic anemia. From the reads, TCRdb called clonotypes with MiXCR, one entry per CDR3 protein. The data show around 200,000 distinct CDR3 sequences, approximately 52% seen once. The sample comprised sorted CD4+, CD8+, or CD8+CD57+ T cells (not recorded which) from PBMCs. All receptors derive from a human donor in good health, serving as a control. Each CDR3 is given with its conserved first and last residue. A D gene is named only where the DNA matches it firmly. Rows may omit the clone size; those that give it use once, few, many or a size class.

v_call	j_call	d_call	clone_size	cdr3_aa	cdr3_nt
TRBV20-1	TRBJ1-2	NA	many	CSARTVNYGYTF	TGCAGTGCTAGAACGGTTAACTATGGCTACACCTTC
TRBV7-7	TRBJ2-7	TRBD1	NA	CASIPGTGGSYEQYF	TGTGCTAGCATCCCTGGGACAGGAGGGTCCTACGAGCAGTACTTC
TRBV7-2	TRBJ2-7	TRBD1	NA	CASSPRTKTGAGAYEQYF	TGTGCCAGCTCACCACGGACCAAAACAGGGGCGGGTGCCTACGAGCAGTACTTC
TRBV7-2	TRBJ2-3	TRBD2	NA	CTSSLAPTSGSTDTQYF	TGTACCAGCAGCTTAGCTCCGACTAGCGGGAGCACAGATACGCAGTATTTT
TRBV10-3	TRBJ1-5	NA	many	CAISETGNNQPQHF	TGTGCCATCAGTGAGACAGGGAACAATCAGCCCCAGCATTTT
TRBV15	TRBJ2-1	NA	many	CATSRVTGPGYNEQFF	TGTGCCACCAGCAGAGTGACAGGCCCGGGCTACAATGAGCAGTTCTTC
TRBV20-1	TRBJ2-7	NA	NA	CGATSGGGVSYEQYF	TGCGGTGCTACCTCCGGAGGGGGTGTATCCTACGAGCAGTACTTC
TRBV20-1	TRBJ1-5	NA	NA	CSAAGLAGKETQHF	TGCAGTGCCGCAGGACTAGCGGGGAAAGAGACCCAGCATTTT
TRBV2	TRBJ2-1	TRBD1	NA	CASRDRGGTHNEQFF	TGTGCCAGCAGGGACAGGGGTGGCACACACAATGAGCAGTTCTTC
TRBV7-9	TRBJ2-6	TRBD2	NA	CASSLVRGGAYVLTF	TGTGCCAGCAGCTTAGTTCGGGGGGGCGCCTACGTCCTGACTTTC
TRBV2	TRBJ2-1	NA	NA	CASRRGTGANEQFF	TGTGCCAGCAGGCGGGGGACAGGCGCCAATGAGCAGTTCTTC
TRBV10-3	TRBJ1-1	NA	NA	CAISQQVNTEAFF	TGTGCCATCAGTCAACAGGTGAACACTGAAGCTTTCTTT
TRBV2	TRBJ1-6	NA	NA	CASSAGQTYNSPLHF	TGTGCCAGCAGTGCCGGACAGACTTATAATTCACCCCTCCACTTT
TRBV19	TRBJ2-5	NA	NA	CASSVVGLEETQYF	TGTGCCAGTAGTGTTGTCGGGCTTGAGGAGACCCAGTACTTC
TRBV6-6	TRBJ1-1	TRBD1	NA	CASSELRGLSAFF	TGTGCCAGCAGTGAATTAAGGGGGCTTTCAGCTTTCTTT
TRBV19	TRBJ2-5	TRBD1	NA	CASSNRQGGALGETQYF	TGTGCCAGTAGTAACCGACAGGGGGGCGCCCTGGGAGAGACCCAGTACTTC
TRBV12-3/TRBV12-4	TRBJ1-5	NA	many	CASRGEGHQPQHF	TGTGCCAGCAGGGGGGAGGGTCATCAGCCCCAGCATTTT
TRBV12-3/TRBV12-4	TRBJ2-3	NA	NA	CATSGYITDTQYF	TGTGCCACCAGTGGATACATCACAGATACGCAGTATTTT
TRBV7-3	TRBJ2-7	NA	NA	CASSFNRAFGEQYF	TGTGCCAGCAGCTTCAACAGGGCTTTTGGGGAGCAGTACTTC
TRBV4-2	TRBJ1-6	NA	NA	CASSQVAVYNSPLHF	TGTGCCAGCAGCCAAGTTGCAGTCTATAATTCACCCCTCCACTTT
TRBV27	TRBJ1-6	NA	many	CASSSRTVPGSPLHF	TGTGCCAGCAGTTCTCGGACAGTCCCGGGGTCACCCCTCCACTTT
TRBV7-6	TRBJ2-5	NA	few	CASSLGGLETQYF	TGTGCCAGCAGCTTAGGGGGGTTGGAGACCCAGTACTTC
TRBV7-2	TRBJ2-1	TRBD1	NA	CASSSRTGGRFF	TGTGCCAGCAGTTCGAGGACAGGGGGACGGTTCTTC
TRBV2	TRBJ2-2	NA	NA	CASSQRRGITGELFF	TGTGCCAGCAGTCAAAGGAGGGGAATCACCGGGGAGCTGTTTTTT
TRBV10-2	TRBJ2-7	NA	few	CASNAGTHYEQYF	TGCGCCAGCAACGCCGGGACACACTACGAGCAGTACTTC
TRBV2	TRBJ1-1	TRBD1	many	CASSSGQGRSFF	TGTGCCAGCAGCTCCGGACAGGGACGATCTTTCTTT
TRBV6-1	TRBJ1-6	NA	NA	CASLWGISGSSPLHF	TGTGCCAGCTTGTGGGGGATCTCGGGTAGTTCACCCCTCCACTTT